This is a list of T cell receptor beta chains from one sample in a study of blood T cell repertoires in COVID-19. The repertoire was sequenced with immunoSEQ multiplex PCR; TCRdb's copy has only in-frame clones and lacks some. The profile shows about 140,000 clones, about 81% of them singletons. Sequencing used peripheral blood. All receptors come from a woman aged 80 or older with acute or convalescent COVID-19. Each CDR3 is given with its conserved first and last residue. The order of the fields is D gene, V gene, J gene, clone size, CDR3 protein, CDR3 DNA. A D gene is named only where the DNA matches it firmly. Only some rows state a clone size, as once, few, many or a class for expanded clones.

>-|TRBV28|TRBJ2-7|-
CASHTVRAYEQYF
TGTGCCAGCCACACGGTCAGGGCCTACGAGCAGTACTTC
>-|TRBV28|TRBJ1-5|-
CASSTGRANQPQHF
TGTGCCAGCAGTACAGGACGGGCAAATCAGCCCCAGCATTTT
>-|TRBV7-9|TRBJ1-1|-
CASSLGPGYTEAFF
TGTGCCAGCAGCTTAGGTCCCGGGTACACTGAAGCTTTCTTT
>TRBD2|TRBV3-1/TRBV3-2|TRBJ2-1|-
CASSQVGLAGLYNEQFF
TGTGCCAGCAGCCAAGTGGGACTAGCGGGTCTGTACAATGAGCAGTTCTTC
>TRBD1|TRBV5-1|TRBJ2-4|-
CASSLWGRGLPTSYLAKNIQYF
TGCGCCAGCAGCTTGTGGGGCAGGGGGCTTCCAACCTCGTATCTAGCCAAAAACATTCAGTACTTC
>-|TRBV6-5|TRBJ1-2|-
CASSYSGAEGYTF
TGTGCCAGCAGTTACTCGGGGGCGGAAGGCTACACCTTC
>-|TRBV25-1|TRBJ2-1|-
CASSGTRGREQFF
TGTGCCAGCAGCGGGACTAGGGGGCGGGAGCAGTTCTTC
>TRBD2|TRBV4-2|TRBJ2-5|-
CASSRGLAGRVRETQYF
TGTGCCAGCAGCCGGGGACTAGCGGGGCGCGTTCGAGAGACCCAGTACTTC
>TRBD1|TRBV7-8|TRBJ2-7|-
CASSSYYRGSYEQYF
TGTGCCAGCAGCTCCTATTACAGGGGGTCCTACGAGCAGTACTTC
>TRBD2|TRBV2|TRBJ2-7|-
CASSDPSLAGTYEQYF
TGTGCCAGCAGCGACCCAAGCCTAGCGGGAACCTACGAGCAGTACTTC
>-|TRBV14|TRBJ2-4|once
CASSQRGGDIQYF
TGTGCCAGCAGCCAAAGAGGGGGGGACATTCAGTACTTC
>TRBD2|TRBV28|TRBJ2-2|-
CASSSAGGRSIGELFF
TGTGCCAGCAGTTCTGCTGGCGGGAGGTCGATCGGGGAGCTGTTTTTT
>-|TRBV19|TRBJ1-2|-
CASSAGTQGLYGYTF
TGTGCCAGTAGTGCCGGGACACAAGGCCTCTATGGCTACACCTTC
>TRBD1|TRBV28|TRBJ1-5|-
CASSTDRAYQPQHF
TGTGCCAGCAGTACGGACAGGGCCTATCAGCCCCAGCATTTT
>TRBD2|TRBV10-3|TRBJ2-2|-
CAIRPLTSGEDTGELFF
TGTGCCATCAGGCCCTTGACTAGCGGGGAAGACACCGGGGAGCTGTTTTTT
>-|TRBV3-1/TRBV3-2|TRBJ2-3|-
CASSQVAGAGDTQYF
TGTGCCAGCAGCCAAGTCGCGGGGGCGGGGGATACGCAGTATTTT
>-|TRBV2|TRBJ1-5|-
CASNRAGQPQHF
TGTGCCAGCAACAGGGCGGGCCAGCCCCAGCATTTT
>-|TRBV28|TRBJ2-7|-
CASRPGAPYEQYF
TGTGCCAGCAGACCAGGCGCCCCCTACGAGCAGTACTTC
>-|TRBV6-5|TRBJ2-2|-
CASSLGPESGELFF
TGTGCCAGCAGTTTAGGTCCGGAGTCCGGGGAGCTGTTTTTT
>-|TRBV10-3|TRBJ1-5|-
CAISAGQSNQPQHF
TGTGCCATCAGTGCTGGACAGAGCAATCAGCCCCAGCATTTT
>-|TRBV6-1|TRBJ2-1|-
CASSEIGGNEQFF
TGTGCCAGCAGTGAAATAGGCGGCAATGAGCAGTTCTTC
>-|TRBV9|TRBJ1-2|-
CASSALRGGYTF
TGTGCCAGCAGCGCGTTAAGGGGTGGCTACACCTTC
>-|TRBV3-1/TRBV3-2|TRBJ2-5|-
CASSQGRQVDQETQYF
TGTGCCAGCAGCCAAGGGCGACAGGTAGATCAAGAGACCCAGTACTTC
>-|TRBV7-9|TRBJ2-1|once
CASSFFIPENEQFF
TGTGCCAGCAGCTTTTTCATTCCCGAGAATGAGCAGTTCTTC
>-|TRBV5-8|TRBJ2-5|-
CASSFHGETQYF
TGTGCCAGCAGCTTCCACGGAGAGACCCAGTACTTC
>TRBD1|TRBV19|TRBJ2-5|once
CASSRRTGGIGETQYF
TGTGCCAGTAGCCGACGGACAGGGGGGATCGGGGAGACCCAGTACTTC
>TRBD2|TRBV5-1|TRBJ2-2|-
CASSPVMTSGPGELFF
TGCGCCAGCAGCCCCGTTATGACTAGCGGTCCCGGGGAGCTGTTTTTT
>-|TRBV24-1|TRBJ1-3|-
CAMGARIGNTIYF
TGTGCCATGGGGGCCCGGATTGGAAACACCATATATTTT
>-|TRBV5-1|TRBJ2-7|-
CASKEGTGYEQYF
TGCGCCTCCAAGGAGGGCACAGGCTACGAGCAGTACTTC
>-|TRBV2|TRBJ2-7|-
CASSVISGVVHEQYF
TGTGCCAGCAGTGTTATAAGCGGAGTCGTACATGAGCAGTACTTC
>TRBD2|TRBV3-1/TRBV3-2|TRBJ2-5|-
CASGLIWGGMETQYF
TGTGCCAGCGGTCTCATCTGGGGGGGGATGGAGACCCAGTACTTC
>TRBD2|TRBV6-6|TRBJ2-7|-
CASSKLAGGYEQYF
TGTGCCAGCAGTAAGCTAGCGGGAGGCTACGAGCAGTACTTC
>-|TRBV19|TRBJ1-1|-
CASKGRLHTEAFF
TGTGCCAGTAAAGGCAGACTACACACTGAAGCTTTCTTT
>TRBD2|TRBV7-3|TRBJ2-3|-
CASSPTSGGGTDTQYF
TGTGCCAGCAGCCCCACTAGCGGGGGGGGCACAGATACGCAGTATTTT
>TRBD1|TRBV4-1|TRBJ1-1|-
CASSRGATGDTEAFF
TGCGCCAGCAGCCGCGGGGCTACAGGGGACACTGAAGCTTTCTTT
>-|TRBV5-1|TRBJ1-1|-
CASSQKRGSMNTEAFF
TGCGCCAGCAGCCAAAAAAGAGGGAGCATGAACACTGAAGCTTTCTTT
>-|TRBV5-4|TRBJ1-1|-
CASSGRTLAAEAFF
TGTGCCAGCAGCGGCCGGACGCTAGCTGCTGAAGCTTTCTTT
>TRBD1|TRBV19|TRBJ1-6|once
CASSHRDRVGSPLHF
TGTGCCAGTAGCCACCGGGACAGGGTTGGGTCACCCCTCCACTTT
>-|TRBV2|TRBJ1-2|-
CASSEDGGNYGYTF
TGTGCCAGCAGTGAAGATGGAGGCAACTATGGCTACACCTTC
>TRBD2|TRBV15|TRBJ2-1|-
CATGEGGSSYNEQFF
TGTGCCACCGGGGAGGGAGGAAGCTCCTACAATGAGCAGTTCTTC
>-|TRBV19|TRBJ1-1|-
CASSSRGGTEAFF
TGTGCCAGTAGTTCCCGGGGGGGCACTGAAGCTTTCTTT
>TRBD2|TRBV7-2|TRBJ2-5|-
CASSQGLAQETQYF
TGTGCCAGCAGCCAGGGACTAGCCCAAGAGACCCAGTACTTC
>-|TRBV24-1|TRBJ1-5|-
CATSDQDSRNQPQHF
TGTGCCACCAGTGACCAAGACAGTCGCAATCAGCCCCAGCATTTT
>TRBD2|TRBV19|TRBJ2-7|-
CASRGGRANEQYF
TGTGCCAGTAGAGGCGGGAGGGCCAACGAGCAGTACTTC
>-|TRBV21-1|TRBJ1-5|-
CASSKADQPQHF
TGTGCCAGCAGCAAGGCCGATCAGCCCCAGCATTTT
>TRBD2|TRBV14|TRBJ2-1|-
CASSQALRLASDEQFF
TGTGCCAGCAGCCAAGCACTTCGACTAGCTTCCGATGAGCAGTTCTTC
>TRBD2|TRBV7-3|TRBJ2-1|-
CASSPKLLASSYNEQFF
TGTGCCAGCAGCCCCAAATTACTAGCGAGCTCCTACAATGAGCAGTTCTTC
>TRBD2|TRBV5-8|TRBJ2-1|few
CASRKPQSGSYYNEQFF
TGTGCCAGCAGAAAACCTCAGAGCGGGAGCTACTACAATGAGCAGTTCTTC
>TRBD1|TRBV5-1|TRBJ1-6|few
CASSRTGDNSPLHF
TGCGCCAGCAGCCGGACAGGTGACAATTCACCCCTCCACTTT
>-|TRBV4-2|TRBJ1-4|-
CASSQDPRGNEKLFF
TGTGCCAGCAGCCAAGATCCCCGGGGGAATGAAAAACTGTTTTTT
>TRBD1|TRBV27|TRBJ2-7|-
CASSFTTGVGYEQYF
TGTGCCAGCAGTTTTACGACAGGGGTGGGGTACGAGCAGTACTTC
>-|TRBV7-8|TRBJ1-5|few
CASSLRPLSPQHF
TGTGCCAGCAGCTTACGCCCCCTCAGTCCCCAGCATTTT
>TRBD2|TRBV28|TRBJ2-1|once
CASSSTSGRAKTQFF
TGTGCCAGCAGTTCCACTAGCGGGAGGGCCAAGACCCAGTTCTTC
>TRBD2|TRBV7-8|TRBJ2-1|-
CASSFLLAGGPTRDEQFF
TGTGCCAGCAGCTTTCTACTAGCGGGAGGTCCGACCAGAGATGAGCAGTTCTTC
>-|TRBV10-3|TRBJ2-1|-
CAISEGDITYNEQFF
TGTGCCATCAGTGAAGGGGACATAACCTACAATGAGCAGTTCTTC